Each of the 24 T cell receptor beta chains below was sequenced from the same sample in a study of PD-1 blockade in mismatch repair-deficient tumors. The table came from immunoSEQ multiplex PCR; TCRdb's copy has only in-frame clones and leaves some out. The sample holds about 110,000 clones, about 83% seen once. This specimen consisted of peripheral blood, obtained 60 weeks after starting pembrolizumab. The origin of the receptors is an adult with mismatch repair-deficient cancer.

The chain carries TRBV4-1 and TRBJ2-7; D uncertain. V dropped 4 bases and J dropped 3 bases, with 13 bases sitting between them. Germline CDR1 is MGHRA and CDR2 is YSYEKL. The CDR3 is 14 residues long. CDR3 protein: CASSPTDGIYEQYF. CDR3 bases: TGCGCCAGCAGCCCCACCGACGGAATCTACGAGCAGTACTTC.

The chain links TRBV27 to TRBJ1-5; the match to TRBD1 covers 7 bases. Germline CDR1 reads MNHEY; CDR2 reads SMNVEV (reference sequence). CDR3 length: 14 residues. The J segment lost 7 bases and the V segment lost 5 bases, leaving 8 bases of the junction unmatched. CDR3 sequence reads: CASSTDRARQPQHF. The CDR3 nucleotides read TGTGCCAGCAGTACCGACAGGGCTCGCCAGCCCCAGCATTTT.

This clone was seen ten or more times. The chain uses TRBV18 and TRBJ1-2; 7 bases line up with TRBD1. J was trimmed by 4 bases and V by 6 bases; bases with no gene match: 8. The CDR3 sequence is 14 residues long. CDR1 KGHSH and CDR2 LQKENI come from the germline V gene. The CDR3 sequence is CASSPGDRTYGYTF. CDR3 nucleotide sequence: TGTGCCAGCTCTCCCGGGGACAGAACCTATGGCTACACCTTC.

V is TRBV5-1 and J is TRBJ2-1; D possibly corresponds to TRBD1 (5 bases). The V end lost 0 bases, the J end lost 3 bases, and 13 bases lay between the germline ends. The CDR3 sequence is 16 residues long. Germline CDR1 reads SGHRS; CDR2 reads YFSETQ. CDR3 DNA sequence: TGCGCCAGCAGCTTGGTTGGCAGGGTGGTCTACAATGAGCAGTTCTTC. Translating it yields CASSLVGRVVYNEQFF.

This clone was seen ten or more times. The V call is TRBV7-9, the J call TRBJ2-7; 8 bases are a match to TRBD1. Germline lookup yields CDR1 SEHNR and CDR2 FQNEAQ (reference sequence). CDR3 length: 14 residues. V shed 5 bases and J 7 bases; nucleotides not matched to a gene: 10. CDR3 sequence: CASSPWTGSGEQYF. CDR3 nucleotide sequence: TGTGCCAGCAGCCCCTGGACAGGGTCGGGGGAGCAGTACTTC.

The chain combines TRBV30 with TRBJ2-6; the D is unclear. Germline CDR1 GTSNPN, CDR2 SVGIG (reference sequence). This CDR3 spans 14 amino acids. Trimming removed 3 bases at V and 0 bases at J, with 6 bases between. CDR3 sequence reads: CAWRQNSGANVLTF. In DNA, the CDR3 is TGTGCCTGGAGGCAAAACTCTGGGGCCAACGTCCTGACTTTC.

This clone was seen more than once but under ten times. This chain connects TRBV5-5 to TRBJ2-5; TRBD1 or TRBD2 may be the D gene (5 bases each). This CDR3 region has 14 residues. Trimming stripped 4 bases from V and 5 bases from J, with 15 bases between. Per germline, CDR1 SGHKS and CDR2 YYEKEE (reference sequence). CDR3 residues: CASSLGAGKETQYF. The CDR3 bases are TGTGCCAGCAGCCTCGGGGCAGGGAAGGAGACCCAGTACTTC.

This clone was recorded once. The V call is TRBV6-5, the J call TRBJ2-5; D is ambiguous. The V gene lost 2 bases and the J gene lost 5 bases, with 15 bases spanning the gap. The CDR3 contains 15 residues. The germline V gene encodes CDR1 MNHEY and CDR2 SVGAGI. Here the CDR3 reads CASSYGRQGVETQYF. The CDR3 DNA reads TGTGCCAGCAGTTACGGTCGTCAAGGAGTGGAGACCCAGTACTTC.

The V and J genes are TRBV15 and TRBJ2-3, with 8 bases matching TRBD2. V shed 5 bases and J 5 bases; nucleotides not matched to a gene: 9. This CDR3 contains 15 residues. CDR1 LNHNV and CDR2 YYDKDF come from the germline V gene (reference sequence). The CDR3 DNA is TGTGCCACCAGCGATGGGGGGCTAGCGGGAGATACGCAGTATTTT. Translation: CATSDGGLAGDTQYF.

This clone has just one count. CDR3 nucleotide sequence: TGTGCCAGCAGCCCTAGGGATCCGCTGTGGAACACTGAAGCTTTCTTT. It yields the protein CASSPRDPLWNTEAFF. This chain uses TRBV5-5 with TRBJ1-1; D is unclear. Germline loops: CDR1 SGHKS, CDR2 YYEKEE (reference sequence). CDR3 length: 16 residues. The V and J ends lost 4 bases and 1 base respectively, with 17 bases between them.

V is TRBV6-6 and J is TRBJ1-5; TRBD1 aligns across 7 bases. CDR1 MNHNY and CDR2 SVGAGI come from the germline V gene (reference sequence). The CDR3 covers 14 residues. The V gene end was trimmed by 6 bases and the J gene end by 1 base; junction bases not matched to a gene: 3. The CDR3 nucleotides read TGTGCCAGCAGAACAGGGGAAAGCAATCAGCCCCAGCATTTT. Translated, it gives CASRTGESNQPQHF.

DNA for the CDR3: TGTGCCAGCAGCTTGTACAGACAGGGGTACTATGGCTACACCTTC. Translation gives CASSLYRQGYYGYTF. The chain recombines TRBV5-6 with TRBJ1-2; 8 bases line up with TRBD1. With 1 base clipped from V and 3 bases from J, the junction kept 5 bases outside the gene matches. The CDR3 loop spans 15 amino acids. Germline V gene sequence: CDR1 SGHDT, CDR2 YYEEEE.

The rearrangement links TRBV10-3 to TRBJ2-3; 7 nucleotides agree with TRBD2. V lost 2 bases, J lost 4 bases, and 9 bases stayed unmatched. Germline CDR1 is ENHRY and CDR2 is SYGVKD. The CDR3 covers 16 residues. CDR3 loop: CAISEEWAGVSDTQYF. DNA for the CDR3: TGTGCCATCAGTGAGGAATGGGCGGGAGTGTCAGATACGCAGTATTTT.

This clone turned up a few times. CDR3 nucleotide sequence: TGTGCCAGCAGCGTAGGGGACTACACCGGGGAGCTGTTTTTT. Protein sequence: CASSVGDYTGELFF. This chain uses TRBV9 with TRBJ2-2; TRBD2 is a possible D gene (6 bases). The germline V gene has CDR1 SGDLS and CDR2 YYNGEE. Trimming pared 0 bases from V and 3 bases from J, leaving 6 bases between. This CDR3 has 14 amino acids.

In this sample, this clone turned up once. V is TRBV6-5 and J is TRBJ1-2, with TRBD1 matching over 7 bases. V shed 6 bases and J 6 bases; nucleotides not matched to a gene: 10. The CDR3 totals 14 residues. Germline V lookup: CDR1 MNHEY, CDR2 SVGAGI. CDR3: CASRGDSLGHGYTF. CDR3 coding DNA: TGTGCCAGCAGAGGGGACAGTCTCGGACATGGCTACACCTTC.

The V and J genes are TRBV5-8 and TRBJ2-7; no clear D. CDR3 length: 13 residues. Trimming cost V 7 bases and J 1 base, with 12 bases left between them. Per the germline V gene, CDR1 is SGHTS and CDR2 is YDEGEE. The CDR3 bases are TGTGCCAGCGAAAGCAGGAATTCCTACGAGCAGTACTTC. Its protein product is CASESRNSYEQYF.

The CDR3 DNA follows: TGTGCCAGCAGTTACCTTACAGGCTACACCTTC. This gives the protein CASSYLTGYTF. The rearrangement links TRBV5-4 to TRBJ1-2, with D unresolved. The CDR3 spans 11 residues. Trimming took off 5 bases at V and 8 bases at J, with 10 bases between the two ends. CDR1 is SGHNT, CDR2 YYREEE, per germline (reference sequence).

This clone came up a few times. The chain is built from TRBV6-5 and TRBJ1-2, with 7 bases aligning to TRBD1. Trimming removed 8 bases from V and 4 bases from J; junction bases left unmatched: 7. The CDR3 spans 13 residues. The germline CDR1 and CDR2 sequences are MNHEY and SVGAGI. The CDR3 coding sequence is TGTGCCAGCTCCAGGGACAGACCCTATGGCTACACCTTC. It yields the protein CASSRDRPYGYTF.

The rearrangement joins TRBV2 to TRBJ1-1; no reliable D call. Per the germline V gene, CDR1 is SNHLY and CDR2 is FYNNEI. V gave up 3 bases and J gave up 1 base, with 12 bases separating them. The CDR3 is made up of 15 amino acids. DNA for the CDR3: TGTGCCAGCAGTGATCCTGGCGGGGAGAACACTGAAGCTTTCTTT. Protein sequence: CASSDPGGENTEAFF. The entire variable domain, with the rest obtained from reference TRBV2 and TRBJ1-1, is as follows: EPEVTQTPSHQVTQMGQEVILRCVPISNHLYFYWYRQILGQKVEFLVSFYNNEISEKSEIFDDQFSVERPDGSNFTLKIRSTKLEDSAMYFCASSDPGGENTEAFFGQGTRLTVV.

V gene TRBV7-2 combines with J gene TRBJ2-1; D not certain. The CDR3 is made up of 14 amino acids. The V end was cut by 4 bases, the J end by 6 bases, with 13 bases between. CDR1 and CDR2 from the germline V gene are SGHTA and FQGNSA. CDR3 in DNA: TGTGCCAGCAGCTGGGCCATAGGGTCCAATGAGCAGTTCTTC. It yields the protein CASSWAIGSNEQFF. Full variable domain (rest looked up from reference TRBV7-2 and TRBJ2-1): GAGVSQSPSNKVTEKGKDVELRCDPISGHTALYWYRQSLGQGLEFLIYFQGNSAPDKSGLPSDRFSAERTGGSVSTLTIQRTQQEDSAVYLCASSWAIGSNEQFFGPGTRLTVL.

The chain combines TRBV6-5 with TRBJ1-2; D gene uncertain. V lost 7 bases and J 6 bases, leaving 18 bases between the germline ends. The germline gives CDR1 MNHEY, CDR2 SVGAGI. CDR3 size: 14 residues. In nucleotides, the CDR3 is TGTGCCAGCAATGAGGTGGCCAGCCTGAATGGCTACACCTTC. Translated, it gives CASNEVASLNGYTF.

The chain is built from TRBV7-6 and TRBJ2-5, with a tentative D call TRBD2 (5 bases). V lost 0 bases and J lost 4, with 12 bases in between. The CDR3 totals 15 residues. Germline V gives CDR1 SGHVS, CDR2 FNYEAQ. CDR3 residues: CASSLAGFLAETQYF. CDR3 in DNA: TGTGCCAGCAGCTTAGCTGGCTTTCTAGCAGAGACCCAGTACTTC.

This clone was observed a single time. The rearrangement joins TRBV13 to TRBJ2-1, with 10 bases fitting TRBD2. Germline V gives CDR1 PRHDT, CDR2 FYEKMQ (reference sequence). The CDR3 runs 15 residues. V dropped 5 bases and J dropped 7; count of bases not matched to a gene: 8. The CDR3 is CASSPESGRANEQFF. The DNA for the CDR3 is TGTGCCAGCAGCCCGGAGAGCGGGAGGGCAAATGAGCAGTTCTTC.

The chain recombines TRBV14 with TRBJ1-4; no clear D. Trimming cost V 0 bases and J 7 bases, with 12 bases left between them. Germline V gene lookup returns CDR1 SGHDN and CDR2 FVKESK. This CDR3 contains 15 residues. CDR3 protein: CASSQDGLRVEKLFF. The DNA for the CDR3 is TGTGCCAGCAGCCAAGATGGCCTGCGGGTTGAAAAACTGTTTTTT.